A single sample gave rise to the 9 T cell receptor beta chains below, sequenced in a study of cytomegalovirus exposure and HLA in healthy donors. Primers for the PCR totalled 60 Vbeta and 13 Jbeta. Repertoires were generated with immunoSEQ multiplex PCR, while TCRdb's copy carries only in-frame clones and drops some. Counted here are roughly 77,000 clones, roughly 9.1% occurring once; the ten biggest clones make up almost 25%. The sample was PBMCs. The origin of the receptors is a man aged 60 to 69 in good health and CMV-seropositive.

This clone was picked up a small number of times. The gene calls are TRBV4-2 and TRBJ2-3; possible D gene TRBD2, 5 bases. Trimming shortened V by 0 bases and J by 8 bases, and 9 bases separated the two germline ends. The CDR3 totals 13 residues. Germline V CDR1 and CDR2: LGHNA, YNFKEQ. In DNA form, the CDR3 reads TGTGCCAGCAGCCAAGAGGTCGGAGGTACGCAGTATTTT. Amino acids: CASSQEVGGTQYF.

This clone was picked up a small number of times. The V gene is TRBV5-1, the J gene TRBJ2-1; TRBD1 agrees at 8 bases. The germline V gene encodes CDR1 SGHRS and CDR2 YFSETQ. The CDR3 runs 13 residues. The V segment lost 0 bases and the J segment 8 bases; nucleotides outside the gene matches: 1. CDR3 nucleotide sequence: TGCGCCAGCAGCTTGGGACAGGGGTATGAGCAGTTCTTC. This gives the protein CASSLGQGYEQFF.

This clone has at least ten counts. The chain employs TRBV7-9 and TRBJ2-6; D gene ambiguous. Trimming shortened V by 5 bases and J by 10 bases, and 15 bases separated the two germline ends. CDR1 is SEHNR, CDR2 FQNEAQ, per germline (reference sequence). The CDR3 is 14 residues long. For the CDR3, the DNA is TGTGCCAGCAGCCCCCCGCTAATCGAAAACGTCCTGACTTTC. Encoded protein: CASSPPLIENVLTF.

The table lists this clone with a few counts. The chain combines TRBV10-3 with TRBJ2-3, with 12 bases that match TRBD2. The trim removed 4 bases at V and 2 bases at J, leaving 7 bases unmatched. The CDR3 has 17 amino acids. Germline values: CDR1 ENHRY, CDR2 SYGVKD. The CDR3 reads CAISALLAGGPTDTQYF. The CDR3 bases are TGTGCCATCAGTGCCCTGCTAGCGGGAGGGCCCACAGATACGCAGTATTTT.

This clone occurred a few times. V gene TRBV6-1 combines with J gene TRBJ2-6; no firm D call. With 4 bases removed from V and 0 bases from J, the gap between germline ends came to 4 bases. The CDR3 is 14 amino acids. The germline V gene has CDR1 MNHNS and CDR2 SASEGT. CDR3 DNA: TGTGCCAGCAGTGTCCACTCTGGGGCCAACGTCCTGACTTTC. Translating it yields CASSVHSGANVLTF.

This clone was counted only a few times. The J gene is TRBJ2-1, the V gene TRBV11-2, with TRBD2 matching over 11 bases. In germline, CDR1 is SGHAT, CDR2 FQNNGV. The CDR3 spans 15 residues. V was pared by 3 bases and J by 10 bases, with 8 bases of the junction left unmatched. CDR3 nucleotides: TGTGCCAGCAGCTTCGGCGGGACTAGCGGACACGAGCAGTTCTTC. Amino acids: CASSFGGTSGHEQFF.

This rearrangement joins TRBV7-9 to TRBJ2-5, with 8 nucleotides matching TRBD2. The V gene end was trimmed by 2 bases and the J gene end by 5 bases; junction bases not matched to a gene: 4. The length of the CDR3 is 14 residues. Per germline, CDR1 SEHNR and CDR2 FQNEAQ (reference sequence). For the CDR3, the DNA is TGTGCCAGCAGCTTACCGGGACTAGGGGAGACCCAGTACTTC. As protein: CASSLPGLGETQYF. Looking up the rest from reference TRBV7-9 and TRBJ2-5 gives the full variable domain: DTGVSQNPRHKITKRGQNVTFRCDPISEHNRLYWYRQTLGQGPEFLTYFQNEAQLEKSRLLSDRFSAERPKGSFSTLEIQRTEQGDSAMYLCASSLPGLGETQYFGPGTRLLVL.

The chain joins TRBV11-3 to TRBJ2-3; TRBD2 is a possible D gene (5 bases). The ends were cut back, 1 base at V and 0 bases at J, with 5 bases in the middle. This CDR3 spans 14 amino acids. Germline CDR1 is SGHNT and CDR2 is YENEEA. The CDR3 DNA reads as TGTGCCAGCAGCTTAGGGACTAGCACAGATACGCAGTATTTT. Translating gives CASSLGTSTDTQYF.

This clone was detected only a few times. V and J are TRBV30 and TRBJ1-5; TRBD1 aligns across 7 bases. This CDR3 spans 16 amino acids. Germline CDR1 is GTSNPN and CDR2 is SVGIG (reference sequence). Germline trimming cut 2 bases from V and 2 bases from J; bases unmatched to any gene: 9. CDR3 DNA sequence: TGTGCCTGGAGTTCCTCAGGGGGAGTTGGCAATCAGCCCCAGCATTTT. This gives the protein CAWSSSGGVGNQPQHF.